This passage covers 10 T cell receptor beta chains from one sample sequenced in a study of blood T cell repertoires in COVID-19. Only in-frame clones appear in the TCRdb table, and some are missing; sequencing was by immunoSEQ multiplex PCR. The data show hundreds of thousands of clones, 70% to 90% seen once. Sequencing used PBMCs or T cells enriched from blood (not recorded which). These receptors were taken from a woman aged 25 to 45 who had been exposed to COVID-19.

In DNA, the CDR3 is TGTGCCACCAGCAGAGAGGTACAGGGGTATTCAGGAAACACCATATATTTT. Protein: CATSREVQGYSGNTIYF. The rearrangement joins TRBV15 to TRBJ1-3, with TRBD1 matching over 7 bases. The CDR3 is made up of 17 amino acids. Germline-derived CDR1 and CDR2 are LNHNV and YYDKDF (reference sequence). With V trimmed by 0 bases and J by 4 bases, 9 bases remained unmatched.

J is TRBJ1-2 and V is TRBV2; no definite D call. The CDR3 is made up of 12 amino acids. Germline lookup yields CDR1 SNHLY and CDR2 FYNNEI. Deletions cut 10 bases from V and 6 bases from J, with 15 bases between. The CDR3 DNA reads TGTGCCACCGCGCGGGAGTGGGATGGCTACACCTTC. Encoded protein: CATAREWDGYTF.

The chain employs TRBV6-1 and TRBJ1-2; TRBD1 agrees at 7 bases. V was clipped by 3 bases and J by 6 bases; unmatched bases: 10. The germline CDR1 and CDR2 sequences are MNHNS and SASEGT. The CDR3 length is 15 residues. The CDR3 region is CASSEQPDRINGYTF. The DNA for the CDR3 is TGTGCCAGCAGTGAGCAACCGGACAGGATTAATGGCTACACCTTC.

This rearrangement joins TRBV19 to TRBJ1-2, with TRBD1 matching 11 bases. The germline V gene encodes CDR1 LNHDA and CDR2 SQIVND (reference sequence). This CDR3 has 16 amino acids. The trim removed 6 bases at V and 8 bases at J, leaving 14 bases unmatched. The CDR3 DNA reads TGTGCCAGTAGGTTTGGACAGGGGGCCCTGCTCCAAGGCTACACCTTC. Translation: CASRFGQGALLQGYTF.

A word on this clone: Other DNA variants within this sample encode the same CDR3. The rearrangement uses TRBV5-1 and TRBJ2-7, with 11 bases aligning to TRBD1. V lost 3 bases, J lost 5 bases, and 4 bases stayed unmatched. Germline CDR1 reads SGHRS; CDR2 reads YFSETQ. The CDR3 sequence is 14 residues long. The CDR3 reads CASSYGQGANEQYF. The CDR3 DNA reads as TGCGCCAGCAGCTACGGACAGGGGGCTAACGAGCAGTACTTC.

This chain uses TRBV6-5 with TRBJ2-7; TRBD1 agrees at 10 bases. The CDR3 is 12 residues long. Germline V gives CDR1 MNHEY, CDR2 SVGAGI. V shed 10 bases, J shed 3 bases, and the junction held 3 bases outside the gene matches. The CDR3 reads CAIRDRGYEQYF. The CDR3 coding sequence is TGTGCCATCCGGGACAGGGGCTACGAGCAGTACTTC.

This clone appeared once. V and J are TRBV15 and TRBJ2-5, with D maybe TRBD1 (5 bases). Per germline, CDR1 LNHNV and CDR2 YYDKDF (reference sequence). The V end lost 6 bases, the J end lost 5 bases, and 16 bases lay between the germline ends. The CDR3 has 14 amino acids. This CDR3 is CATRGLGVRETQYF. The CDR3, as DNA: TGTGCCACCAGGGGTCTAGGGGTCCGGGAGACCCAGTACTTC.

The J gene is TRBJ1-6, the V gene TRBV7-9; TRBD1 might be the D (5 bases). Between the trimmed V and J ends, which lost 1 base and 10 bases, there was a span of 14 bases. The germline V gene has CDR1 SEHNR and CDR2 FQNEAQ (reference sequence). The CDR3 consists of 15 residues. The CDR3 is CASSLGAGGESPLHF. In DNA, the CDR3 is TGTGCCAGCAGCTTAGGTGCCGGGGGAGAGTCACCCCTCCACTTT. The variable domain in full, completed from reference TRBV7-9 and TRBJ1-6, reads DTGVSQNPRHKITKRGQNVTFRCDPISEHNRLYWYRQTLGQGPEFLTYFQNEAQLEKSRLLSDRFSAERPKGSFSTLEIQRTEQGDSAMYLCASSLGAGGESPLHFGNGTRLTVT.

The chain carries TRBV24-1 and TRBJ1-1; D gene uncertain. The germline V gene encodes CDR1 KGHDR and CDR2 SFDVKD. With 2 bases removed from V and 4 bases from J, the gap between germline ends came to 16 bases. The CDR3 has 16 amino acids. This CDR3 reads CATSDSPGSGVTEAFF. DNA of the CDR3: TGTGCCACCAGTGATTCCCCGGGGTCCGGAGTCACTGAAGCTTTCTTT.

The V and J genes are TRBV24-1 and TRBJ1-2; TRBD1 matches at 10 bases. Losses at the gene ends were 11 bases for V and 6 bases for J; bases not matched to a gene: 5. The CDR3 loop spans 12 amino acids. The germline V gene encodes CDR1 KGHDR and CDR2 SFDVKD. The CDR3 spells CAIRGQGDGYTF. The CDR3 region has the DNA TGTGCCATCCGAGGACAGGGGGATGGCTACACCTTC.